Sequencing of this T cell receptor beta chain was carried out in a study of blood T cells in healthy people across ages. Study conclusions and caveats: Because donor CMV status was unknown, expanded clonotype changes were possibly confounded.

This clonotype was counted between two and nine times. Antigen unknown. Per germline, CDR1 SQVTM and CDR2 ANQGSEA. The germline V and J ends were trimmed by 6 bases and 1 base, with 15 bases remaining between them. The CDR3 is 14 residues long. Then a second PCR, running about 7 to 11 cycles, was carried out with a sample-barcoded 5' primer and a J-beta primer mix. Each cDNA molecule, via a template-switch adaptor with 12 random nucleotides, was tagged. TCRdb ran MiXCR on the 5' RACE reads and lists one entry per CDR3 protein. In the table there are over a million distinct CDR3 sequences, almost 25% of which are singletons. The same sample was also used in a study of T cells of mothers and their children. This second study says: Mothers yielded over 8 million CDR3 reads, children about 3.1 million each.

The sequence was collected from a girl aged 2 to 9 in good health. The sample comprised blood. The chain joins TRBV29-1 to TRBJ1-1, with a tentative D call TRBD1 (5 bases). This CDR3 reads CSVAPGLGNTEAFF. DNA of the CDR3: TGCAGCGTGGCCCCGGGACTTGGGAACACTGAAGCTTTCTTT.